Listed here are 25 T cell receptor beta chains from one sample, sequenced in a study of blood T cell repertoires in COVID-19. The data were produced by immunoSEQ multiplex PCR, yet TCRdb's version contains in-frame clones alone and is incomplete. The data contain some 100,000 clones, more than 85% of them seen just once; the ten biggest clones take up about 1%. Specimen: peripheral blood. These receptors all stem from a man aged 55 to 69 with acute or convalescent COVID-19.

The rearrangement links TRBV19 to TRBJ1-5; no firm D call. This CDR3 contains 16 residues. Between the trimmed V and J ends, which lost 4 bases and 3 bases, there was a span of 16 bases. Germline V gives CDR1 LNHDA, CDR2 SQIVND (reference sequence). CDR3 nucleotide sequence: TGTGCCAGTAGTACACCAAGTAGAGGGAACAATCAGCCCCAGCATTTT. Protein sequence: CASSTPSRGNNQPQHF.

The chain combines TRBV5-1 with TRBJ1-1; D gene ambiguous. This CDR3 has 15 amino acids. CDR1 is SGHRS, CDR2 YFSETQ, per germline. V lost 2 bases to trimming and J lost 1 base, with 12 bases between them. CDR3 sequence: CASSLVGGGNTEAFF. In DNA, the CDR3 is TGCGCCAGCAGCTTAGTTGGAGGCGGGAACACTGAAGCTTTCTTT. Drawing the rest from reference TRBV5-1 and TRBJ1-1, the complete variable domain is KAGVTQTPRYLIKTRGQQVTLSCSPISGHRSVSWYQQTPGQGLQFLFEYFSETQRNKGNFPGRFSGRQFSNSRSEMNVSTLELGDSALYLCASSLVGGGNTEAFFGQGTRLTVV.

This sequence joins TRBV19 and TRBJ2-5; D call uncertain. The ends were cut back, 8 bases at V and 4 bases at J, with 11 bases in the middle. The CDR3 runs 12 residues. Germline V gene data show CDR1 as LNHDA and CDR2 as SQIVND (reference sequence). CDR3 residues: CASAESGETQYF. CDR3 nucleotide sequence: TGTGCCAGTGCCGAGAGTGGAGAGACCCAGTACTTC. Variable domain in full (rest from reference TRBV19 and TRBJ2-5): DGGITQSPKYLFRKEGQNVTLSCEQNLNHDAMYWYRQDPGQGLRLIYYSQIVNDFQKGDIAEGYSVSREKKESFPLTVTSAQKNPTAFYLCASAESGETQYFGPGTRLLVL.

The chain is built from TRBV5-6 and TRBJ2-4; D possibly corresponds to TRBD1 (6 bases). Per germline, CDR1 SGHDT and CDR2 YYEEEE. This CDR3 has 15 amino acids. The ends were cut back, 1 base at V and 0 bases at J, with 8 bases in the middle. The CDR3 sequence is CASSLRGLAKNIQYF. The CDR3 bases are TGTGCCAGCAGCTTGAGGGGGTTAGCCAAAAACATTCAGTACTTC.

This chain links TRBV6-2 or TRBV6-3 with TRBJ2-7; 8 nucleotides align to TRBD2. The junction had 3 bases not matched to a gene; V was cut back by 5 bases and J by 3 bases. Germline-derived CDR1 and CDR2 are MNHEY and SVGEGT. CDR3 length: 13 amino acids. Here the CDR3 DNA reads TGTGCCAGCAGTGATACTAGCGGCTACGAGCAGTACTTC. It translates to CASSDTSGYEQYF.

This sequence joins TRBV18 and TRBJ2-2, with TRBD2 identical over 13 bases. Germline V CDR1 and CDR2: KGHSH, LQKENI. Trimming cost V 3 bases and J 4 bases; bases outside gene matches: 5. The CDR3 contains 17 residues. CDR3 loop: CASSPRGLAGSTGELFF. The CDR3 DNA sequence: TGTGCCAGCTCACCGAGGGGACTAGCGGGAAGCACCGGGGAGCTGTTTTTT.

The J gene is TRBJ2-3, the V gene TRBV6-5; D might be TRBD2 (5 bases). CDR1 and CDR2 (germline): MNHEY, SVGAGI. Trimming removed 8 bases at V and 6 bases at J, with 9 bases between. CDR3 length: 11 residues. The DNA of the CDR3 is TGTGCCAGCGAGCGGTACGATACGCAGTATTTT. Its translation: CASERYDTQYF.

This clone was observed a single time. V usage is TRBV13 and J usage is TRBJ2-4; weak D call: TRBD1 (6 bases). This CDR3 region has 15 residues. Trimming removed 5 bases at V and 0 bases at J, with 11 bases between. Germline-derived CDR1 and CDR2 are PRHDT and FYEKMQ (reference sequence). The CDR3 region is CASSLGQPAKNIQYF. The CDR3 bases are TGTGCCAGCAGCCTCGGACAGCCAGCCAAAAACATTCAGTACTTC.

This clone came up a few times. The chain recombines TRBV11-2 with TRBJ1-2; a possible D gene is TRBD1 (6 bases). Per the germline V gene, CDR1 is SGHAT and CDR2 is FQNNGV. The CDR3 loop spans 16 amino acids. V dropped 0 bases and J dropped 0 bases, with 11 bases sitting between them. This CDR3 is CASSLEDSYSNYGYTF. CDR3 in DNA: TGTGCCAGCAGCTTAGAGGACAGTTATTCTAACTATGGCTACACCTTC.

The chain joins TRBV2 to TRBJ1-2, with TRBD1 matching 7 bases. CDR1 is SNHLY and CDR2 is FYNNEI in the germline V gene. J lost 4 bases, V lost 5 bases, and 22 bases had no gene match. The CDR3 totals 19 residues. The CDR3 sequence is CASSSRLRQGILTSYGYTF. CDR3 bases: TGTGCCAGCAGTTCCCGCCTACGACAGGGCATACTCACTTCCTATGGCTACACCTTC.

This chain uses TRBV9 with TRBJ1-2; TRBD1 agrees at 9 bases. The germline V gene encodes CDR1 SGDLS and CDR2 YYNGEE. With V trimmed by 5 bases and J by 4 bases, 9 bases remained unmatched. The CDR3 runs to 15 residues. CDR3 region: CASRSTGGSGYGYTF. CDR3 DNA: TGTGCCAGCAGGTCCACAGGGGGCTCAGGCTATGGCTACACCTTC.

The chain has TRBV9 and TRBJ2-3; possibly TRBD1 for D (6 bases). Germline CDR1 and CDR2: SGDLS and YYNGEE. Trimming stripped 0 bases from V and 4 bases from J, with 12 bases between. The CDR3 is 15 amino acids. The CDR3 region is CASSVEPRGADTQYF. CDR3 coding DNA: TGTGCCAGCAGCGTAGAGCCCAGGGGAGCAGATACGCAGTATTTT.

This sequence joins TRBV2 and TRBJ2-2; D is perhaps TRBD1 (5 bases). The CDR3 is 14 amino acids. V lost 5 bases and J lost 5, with 12 bases in between. Looked up from germline, CDR1 is SNHLY and CDR2 is FYNNEI. CDR3: CASSTLGATGELFF. The CDR3 bases are TGTGCCAGCAGTACTCTTGGGGCGACCGGGGAGCTGTTTTTT.

The V and J genes are TRBV28 and TRBJ2-6; tentatively, D is TRBD2 (6 bases). Germline V gives CDR1 MDHEN, CDR2 SYDVKM. This CDR3 contains 15 residues. The V end was cut by 10 bases, the J end by 0 bases, with 13 bases between. CDR3: CATIGTSSGANVLTF. The CDR3 bases are TGTGCCACTATTGGGACTTCCTCTGGGGCCAACGTCCTGACTTTC.

The rearrangement uses TRBV30 and TRBJ1-6, with TRBD1 matching 7 bases. V was pared by 5 bases and J by 7 bases, with 5 bases of the junction left unmatched. Germline V gene sequence: CDR1 GTSNPN, CDR2 SVGIG (reference sequence). This CDR3 contains 13 residues. The CDR3 is CAWQGDPNSPLHF. DNA of the CDR3: TGTGCCTGGCAGGGGGATCCAAATTCACCCCTCCACTTT.

The rearrangement joins TRBV6-5 to TRBJ2-1; tentatively, D is TRBD2 (5 bases). The CDR3 is 11 residues long. V dropped 7 bases and J dropped 9 bases, with 10 bases sitting between them. Germline CDR1 reads MNHEY; CDR2 reads SVGAGI. The CDR3 region has the DNA TGTGCCAGCACCATTGCGGGTGAGCAGTTCTTC. This codes for CASTIAGEQFF.

Written as DNA, the CDR3 is TGCGCCAGCAGCTTGGAGAGCTACTATGGCTACACCTTC. It specifies CASSLESYYGYTF. This chain links TRBV5-1 with TRBJ1-2; D not resolved. The ends were cut back, 0 bases at V and 3 bases at J, with 6 bases in the middle. Germline CDR1 SGHRS, CDR2 YFSETQ. There are 13 residues in the CDR3. Full variable domain (outside the CDR3, taken from reference TRBV5-1 and TRBJ1-2): KAGVTQTPRYLIKTRGQQVTLSCSPISGHRSVSWYQQTPGQGLQFLFEYFSETQRNKGNFPGRFSGRQFSNSRSEMNVSTLELGDSALYLCASSLESYYGYTFGSGTRLTVV.

In the case of this clone: Other DNA sequences in this specimen translate into the identical CDR3. This chain connects TRBV11-3 to TRBJ2-7, with TRBD2 identical over 7 bases. Per the germline V gene, CDR1 is SGHNT and CDR2 is YENEEA. The CDR3 loop spans 13 amino acids. V lost 5 bases and J lost 3; bases outside the gene matches: 4. The CDR3 is CASSPPGGYEQYV. For the CDR3, the DNA is TGTGCCAGCAGCCCGCCGGGGGGCTACGAGCAGTACGTC.

The V call is TRBV5-6, the J call TRBJ2-1; 9 bases fit TRBD1. The germline V gene encodes CDR1 SGHDT and CDR2 YYEEEE. J gave up 0 bases and V 4 bases, and 5 bases lay outside the gene matches. The length of the CDR3 is 16 residues. As DNA, the CDR3 is TGTGCCAGCAGCCGTCTACAGGGGGCCTCCTACAATGAGCAGTTCTTC. This sequence encodes CASSRLQGASYNEQFF.

This rearrangement joins TRBV27 to TRBJ1-1, with D possibly being TRBD1 (5 bases). V was shortened by 8 bases and J by 2 bases, with 12 bases between the two germline ends. CDR3 length: 13 amino acids. The germline V gene encodes CDR1 MNHEY and CDR2 SMNVEV (reference sequence). The CDR3 DNA sequence: TGTGCCAGCTTCAGGGATATAAACACTGAAGCTTTCTTT. Its protein is CASFRDINTEAFF.

V and J are TRBV19 and TRBJ2-3; 10 positions agree with TRBD1. The V gene end was trimmed by 5 bases and the J gene end by 5 bases; junction bases not matched to a gene: 10. This CDR3 has 16 amino acids. Germline-derived CDR1 and CDR2 are LNHDA and SQIVND (reference sequence). The CDR3 reads CASSPGTGATGDTQYF. The DNA of the CDR3 is TGTGCCAGTAGTCCGGGGACAGGGGCTACGGGAGATACGCAGTATTTT.

V is TRBV5-1 and J is TRBJ1-5; D ambiguous. Trimming took off 1 base at V and 5 bases at J, with 7 bases between the two ends. The CDR3 consists of 13 residues. The germline CDR1 and CDR2 sequences are SGHRS and YFSETQ. CDR3 loop: CASSLKTDQPQHF. The CDR3 nucleotides are TGCGCCAGCAGCTTGAAGACTGATCAGCCCCAGCATTTT. The whole variable domain, remainder taken from reference TRBV5-1 and TRBJ1-5, is KAGVTQTPRYLIKTRGQQVTLSCSPISGHRSVSWYQQTPGQGLQFLFEYFSETQRNKGNFPGRFSGRQFSNSRSEMNVSTLELGDSALYLCASSLKTDQPQHFGDGTRLSIL.

This chain connects TRBV3-1 (or the pseudogene TRBV3-2) to TRBJ2-3; possibly TRBD2 for D (6 bases). The V end was cut by 0 bases, the J end by 7 bases, with 14 bases between. This CDR3 comprises 15 residues. Per germline, CDR1 LGHDT and CDR2 YNNKEL (reference sequence). The CDR3 sequence is CASSQERGGGYTQYF. CDR3 coding DNA: TGTGCCAGCAGCCAAGAGAGGGGAGGAGGTTATACGCAGTATTTT.

This clone has only one observation. The V and J genes are TRBV5-8 and TRBJ2-3; 13 bases line up with TRBD2. The CDR3 runs 16 residues. Per germline, CDR1 SGHTS and CDR2 YDEGEE. J was trimmed by 2 bases and V by 3 bases; bases with no gene match: 3. For the CDR3, the DNA is TGTGCCAGCAGCTCCGGGACTAGCGGGAACACAGATACGCAGTATTTT. Translated, it gives CASSSGTSGNTDTQYF.

The chain links TRBV20-1 to TRBJ1-2; D is undetermined. The CDR3 has 15 residues. Germline lookup yields CDR1 DFQATT and CDR2 SNEGSKA (reference sequence). V shed 3 bases and J shed 0 bases, with 14 bases lying between them. CDR3 sequence (DNA): TGCAGTGCTAGTGGCCGCCGTCAGACTAACTATGGCTACACCTTC. This translates into CSASGRRQTNYGYTF.